The 17 T cell receptor beta chains presented below share a single source sample, sequenced in a study of T cell repertoires in cytomegalovirus infection (dated by TCRdb to the late 2010s). These reads were obtained on an Illumina HiSeq 1500. TCRdb handled the public reads itself, with Q25 trimming in fastp and clone calling in MiXCR, and kept productive beta chains. CDR3 protein sequences are deduplicated, and each keeps its most common genes and DNA. This sample has fewer than 550,000 distinct CDR3 sequences in its table, and about 10% of those were observed once. Roughly a tenth of the sample goes to the ten largest clones. The source material was PBMCs. All receptors come from a human donor in good health (CMV status not recorded). Some clones in this sample may be carry-over from other donors' samples.

The chain carries TRBV27 and TRBJ2-2; no firm D call. CDR1 and CDR2 (germline): MNHEY, SMNVEV (reference sequence). The CDR3 has 13 residues. Deletions cut 6 bases from V and 11 bases from J, with 16 bases between. This chain's CDR3 is CASSLVATLELFF. The CDR3 nucleotides read TGTGCCAGCAGCTTGGTTGCGACACTCGAGCTGTTTTTT.

This clonotype was counted at least ten times. The chain couples TRBV7-9 to TRBJ2-7, with 10 positions matching TRBD1. J gave up 5 bases and V 1 base, and 8 bases lay outside the gene matches. CDR3 length equals 16 residues. Germline V gene data show CDR1 as SEHNR and CDR2 as FQNEAQ (reference sequence). CDR3 protein: CASSLVDSGQGNEQYF. As DNA, the CDR3 is TGTGCCAGCAGCTTAGTCGATTCGGGACAGGGGAACGAGCAGTACTTC.

The chain uses TRBV9 and TRBJ2-7; 8 bases are shared with TRBD1. The CDR3 has 15 residues. Trimming cost V 3 bases and J 0 bases; bases outside gene matches: 5. Germline assignment: CDR1 SGDLS and CDR2 YYNGEE. This CDR3 reads CASSADRGPSYEQYF. The CDR3 nucleotides read TGTGCCAGCAGCGCCGACAGGGGCCCCTCCTACGAGCAGTACTTC.

The genes are TRBV5-1 and TRBJ1-5; D perhaps matches TRBD1 (5 bases). Trimming removed 4 bases from V and 1 base from J, with 12 bases in between. Germline V gene data show CDR1 as SGHRS and CDR2 as YFSETQ. This CDR3 comprises 15 residues. The CDR3 sequence is CASSQTEGSNQPQHF. CDR3 bases: TGCGCCAGCAGCCAGACAGAGGGGAGCAATCAGCCCCAGCATTTT. Using reference TRBV5-1 and TRBJ1-5 for the parts outside the CDR3, the full variable domain is KAGVTQTPRYLIKTRGQQVTLSCSPISGHRSVSWYQQTPGQGLQFLFEYFSETQRNKGNFPGRFSGRQFSNSRSEMNVSTLELGDSALYLCASSQTEGSNQPQHFGDGTRLSIL.

The rearrangement joins TRBV20-1 to TRBJ2-2; 10 nucleotides line up with TRBD2. The ends lost 2 bases at V and 4 bases at J; junction bases unmatched: 10. Per germline, CDR1 DFQATT and CDR2 SNEGSKA (reference sequence). The CDR3 length is 17 residues. The CDR3 spells CSARSIAGTSVTGELFF. CDR3 nucleotide sequence: TGCAGTGCTAGAAGCATAGCCGGGACTAGCGTCACCGGGGAGCTGTTTTTT.

The chain carries TRBV19 and TRBJ1-5; 7 nucleotides align to TRBD1. The V gene's germline CDR1 is LNHDA and CDR2 SQIVND (reference sequence). The CDR3 has 20 residues. V was pared by 4 bases and J by 0 bases, with 18 bases of the junction left unmatched. In DNA, the CDR3 is TGTGCCAGTAGTACCGGCGAGACAGGGCCAAACTTCTATAGCAATCAGCCCCAGCATTTT. Amino acid sequence: CASSTGETGPNFYSNQPQHF.

This clonotype was observed many times. The genes are TRBV28 and TRBJ1-2; no reliable D call. CDR3 length: 11 amino acids. Per germline, CDR1 MDHEN and CDR2 SYDVKM. The V and J ends lost 3 bases and 4 bases respectively, with 3 bases between them. The CDR3 sequence: CASSFLYGYTF. Here the CDR3 DNA reads TGTGCCAGCAGTTTTCTCTATGGCTACACCTTC.

Concerning this clonotype: A much more abundant neighbour one base away suggests this may be a read error. The chain carries TRBV6-1 and TRBJ1-2, with 7 bases aligning to TRBD1. The CDR3 runs 14 residues. CDR1 and CDR2 (germline): MNHNS, SASEGT. V was pared by 4 bases and J by 8 bases, with 10 bases of the junction left unmatched. The CDR3 region has the DNA TGTGCCAGCAGTGGTATACAGGGGAACGTGGGCTACACCTTC. This sequence encodes CASSGIQGNVGYTF.

About this clonotype: Being one base from a much bigger clone, this may be a read error. V and J are TRBV18 and TRBJ2-7; D is unclear. The length of the CDR3 is 13 residues. Germline V CDR1 and CDR2: KGHSH, LQKENI. The CDR3 nucleotides are TGTGCCAGCTCACCACAAAAGGGCTACGAGCAGCACTTC. This codes for CASSPQKGYEQHF. Supplemented by reference TRBV18 and TRBJ2-7, the full variable domain reads NAGVMQNPRHLVRRRGQEARLRCSPMKGHSHVYWYRQLPEEGLKFMVYLQKENIIDESGMPKERFSAEFPKEGPSILRIQQVVRGDSAAYFCASSPQKGYEQHFGPGTRLTVT.

This clonotype was seen repeatedly, ten times or more. The chain employs TRBV7-2 and TRBJ2-5, with D unclear. The CDR3 extends over 14 amino acids. The germline CDR1 and CDR2 sequences are SGHTA and FQGNSA. Trimming shortened V by 7 bases and J by 4 bases, and 16 bases separated the two germline ends. This CDR3 reads CASTEDWASETQYF. The CDR3, as DNA: TGTGCCAGCACCGAAGACTGGGCCTCAGAGACCCAGTACTTC. The full variable domain, in which reference TRBV7-2 and TRBJ2-5 provide the parts outside the CDR3, is GAGVSQSPSNKVTEKGKDVELRCDPISGHTALYWYRQSLGQGLEFLIYFQGNSAPDKSGLPSDRFSAERTGGSVSTLTIQRTQQEDSAVYLCASTEDWASETQYFGPGTRLLVL.

This clonotype appeared once. An end of the junction differs from the germline gene, which may be a read error. The rearrangement joins TRBV12-5 to TRBJ2-3; the D is unclear. Germline V gene sequence: CDR1 LGHNT, CDR2 FRNRAP. The CDR3 extends over 12 amino acids. The CDR3 loop is CVSGFSTDTQYF. CDR3 nucleotides: TGTGTTAGTGGTTTTAGCACAGATACGCAGTATTTT.

This clonotype occurred many times. The CDR3, as DNA: TGTGCCATCAGTGATGGACATAGCTCTGGAAACACCATATATTTT. It is translated as CAISDGHSSGNTIYF. The chain carries TRBV10-3 and TRBJ1-3; D may be TRBD1 (5 bases). CDR1 is ENHRY, CDR2 SYGVKD, per germline. The CDR3 is 15 amino acids. The germline V and J ends were trimmed by 3 bases and 0 bases, with 9 bases remaining between them.

This clonotype was observed many times. The genes are TRBV7-8 and TRBJ2-1, with TRBD2 as a possible D gene (8 bases). CDR3 size: 15 residues. Trimming took off 4 bases at V and 11 bases at J, with 21 bases between the two ends. Germline CDR1 reads SGHVS; CDR2 reads FQNEAQ. The CDR3 region has the DNA TGTGCCAGCAGCTCCGGGACAGCCGGGACTAGTAAGCAGTTCTTC. Residues: CASSSGTAGTSKQFF. The full variable domain, its missing parts supplied by reference TRBV7-8 and TRBJ2-1, is GAGVSQSPRYKVAKRGQDVALRCDPISGHVSLFWYQQALGQGPEFLTYFQNEAQLDKSGLPSDRFFAERPEGSVSTLKIQRTQQEDSAVYLCASSSGTAGTSKQFFGPGTRLTVL.

Only a few counts were recorded for this clonotype. V gene TRBV13 combines with J gene TRBJ2-5; TRBD2 might be the D (6 bases). The V end lost 4 bases, the J end lost 1 base, and 13 bases lay between the germline ends. There are 15 residues in the CDR3. Germline V gene data show CDR1 as PRHDT and CDR2 as FYEKMQ (reference sequence). CDR3 loop: CASSSPGEAQETQYF. Written as DNA, the CDR3 is TGTGCCAGCAGCTCCCCGGGGGAAGCCCAAGAGACCCAGTACTTC.

This clonotype was seen at least ten times. J is TRBJ2-1 and V is TRBV18, with 8 bases aligning to TRBD2. The CDR3 length is 17 residues. Germline assignment: CDR1 KGHSH and CDR2 LQKENI. V lost 3 bases, J lost 4 bases, and 11 bases stayed unmatched. The CDR3 sequence is CASSPGIAGYQYNEQFF. Written as DNA, the CDR3 is TGTGCCAGCTCACCTGGGATAGCGGGATACCAATACAATGAGCAGTTCTTC.

As concerns this clonotype: This could be a read error, since a much larger clone is one nucleotide away. The chain uses TRBV4-2 and TRBJ2-3; D is possibly TRBD1 (6 bases). Germline V gene sequence: CDR1 LGHNA, CDR2 YNFKEQ. This CDR3 has 13 amino acids. V was clipped by 4 bases and J by 6 bases, with 11 bases between them. CDR3 sequence: CASSRDRTDTQYF. In DNA, the CDR3 is TGTGCCAGCAGCCGAGACAGGACGGATACGCAGTATTTT.

The table lists this clonotype with a few counts. The chain has TRBV29-1 and TRBJ2-1; TRBD1 matches at 7 bases. Germline lookup yields CDR1 SQVTM and CDR2 ANQGSEA. Unmatched junction bases numbered 9, after V lost 4 bases and J lost 9 bases. This CDR3 is 13 amino acids long. CDR3 in amino acids: CSVGVTGTGEQFF. As DNA, the CDR3 is TGCAGCGTTGGGGTGACAGGGACCGGTGAGCAGTTCTTC.